This T cell receptor (beta chain) was sequenced during a study of post-analysis software for immune sequencing data. Study information: Some patients lacked subtype; others had relapsing-remitting, secondary progressive or progressive-relapsing disease.

The study's findings and limits: In patients, TRBV5-6, TRBV5-1 and TRBV20-1 belonged to five TRBV segments found more frequently than in controls.

Per germline, CDR1 MNHEY and CDR2 SVGAGI. V lost 6 bases, J lost 8 bases, and 13 bases lay in between. This CDR3 region has 12 residues. Libraries were made from TCR beta cDNA, and they carried unique molecular identifiers. A single record per CDR3 protein comes from TCRdb applying MiXCR to the PCR reads. The data show fewer than 850,000 distinct CDR3 sequences, around 45% seen once. A note on this clonotype: What it binds is not known.

The sequence derives from a girl aged 10 to 17 with multiple sclerosis. The rearrangement uses TRBV6-5 and TRBJ1-2; perhaps TRBD1 as D (5 bases). Sequences were obtained from blood. The CDR3 region has the DNA TGTGCCAGCAGACAATCGGGGCAGGGCTACACCTTC. Translation gives CASRQSGQGYTF.